This is a list of T cell receptor beta chains from one sample in a study of blood T cell repertoires in COVID-19. The method was immunoSEQ multiplex PCR; TCRdb's version includes in-frame clones alone and lacks a portion of them. The sample lists 31,000 or so clones, around 85% occurring once. Material for sequencing was peripheral blood. The source of these receptors is a human donor with active COVID-19. The donor label of this sample is uncertain. Both conserved end residues are part of each CDR3.

TRBV10-3 CAISRDRGDYEQYF
TRBV6-1 CASSEERGTEAFF
TRBV18 CASTRDRDINEQFF
TRBV12-3/TRBV12-4 CASSTLTGTEAFF
TRBV28 CASSQGLGTYNEQFF
TRBV10-3 CAISESTVGTSGFF
TRBV27 CASRGAGNNYGYTF
TRBV3-1/TRBV3-2 CASSPHLAVSSYNEQFF
TRBV5-1 CASSLNGFRGDSGNTIYF
TRBV4-1 CASSHVLIRPQHF
TRBV3-1/TRBV3-2 CASSQAIFFDRTTQYF
TRBV6-2/TRBV6-3 CASSYSTLFGETQYF
TRBV7-3 CASSLGTTNEQFF
TRBV12-5 CASENQGSGNTIYF
TRBV7-2 CASSFGGNSYEQYF
TRBV18 CASSPETTGGSQPQHF
TRBV5-1 CASSSVAGGPASEQYF
TRBV7-2 CASSLRVAGASTDTQYF
TRBV5-1 CASSSGTSGRDTQYF
TRBV5-5 CASSFMGGNTEAFF
TRBV30 CAWTRGRNQPQHF
TRBV28 CASRDRGRGNTEAFF
TRBV7-9 CASSITGTGGEQYF
TRBV6-1 CASSQGQGAWGNTIYF
TRBV15 CATSKVPLEADTQYF
TRBV28 CASSLGGGYGYTF
TRBV11-2 CASSLGLADLTDTQYF
TRBV7-2 CASSLEEAGVEQYF
TRBV5-4 CASRPGGVTYEQYF
TRBV6-5 CASSRLQETQYF
TRBV10-2 CASSDPSGGGQETQYF
TRBV5-3 CARSLKSSEQYF
TRBV2 CASSEEFGGGYTF
TRBV5-1 CASNPISGGPETQYF
TRBV14 CASSQGVTSGPTYEQYF
TRBV2 CASRGIAGSNQPQHF
TRBV28 CATRPNSNYGYTF
TRBV9 CASSVDSGRGETQYF
TRBV7-8 CASSLARGIHEKLFF
TRBV12-3/TRBV12-4 CASRTGALRAFF
TRBV18 CASSPRPQNTEAFF
TRBV7-8 CASSLDRGGYGYTF
TRBV30 CAWSVRQGDSYEQYF
TRBV28 CASSLTHRGYEQYF
TRBV18 CASSPAGAYEQYF
TRBV6-1 CASSDPQTGLNTEAFF
TRBV4-3 CASSPYFEGDGGEQFF
TRBV4-3 CASSQSHGGGSEKLFF
TRBV7-3 CASSLGGAIYEQYF
TRBV5-4 CASSLQGDIQYF
TRBV14 CASSQEPWGGQYNEQFF
TRBV19 CASSMGLSGQANEKLFF